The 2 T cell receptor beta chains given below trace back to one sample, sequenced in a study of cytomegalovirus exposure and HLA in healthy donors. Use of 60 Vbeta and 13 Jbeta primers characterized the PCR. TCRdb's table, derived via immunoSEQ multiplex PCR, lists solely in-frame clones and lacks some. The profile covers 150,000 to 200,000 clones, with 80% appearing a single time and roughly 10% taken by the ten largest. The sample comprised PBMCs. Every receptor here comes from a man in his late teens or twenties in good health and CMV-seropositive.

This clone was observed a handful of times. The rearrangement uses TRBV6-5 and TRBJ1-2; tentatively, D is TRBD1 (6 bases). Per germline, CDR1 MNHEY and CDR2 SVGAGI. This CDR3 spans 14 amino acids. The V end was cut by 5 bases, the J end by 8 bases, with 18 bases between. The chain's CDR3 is CASSPGGQSAGYTF. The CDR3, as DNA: TGTGCCAGCAGTCCCGGAGGACAGTCTGCGGGCTACACCTTC.

The CDR3 DNA is TGCAGCGTAGTGCGCTCCTACGAGCAGTACTTC. This sequence encodes CSVVRSYEQYF. V and J are TRBV29-1 and TRBJ2-7; no clear D. CDR3 length: 11 amino acids. V lost 6 bases, J lost 0 bases, and 6 bases lay in between. CDR1 and CDR2 from the germline V gene are SQVTM and ANQGSEA.